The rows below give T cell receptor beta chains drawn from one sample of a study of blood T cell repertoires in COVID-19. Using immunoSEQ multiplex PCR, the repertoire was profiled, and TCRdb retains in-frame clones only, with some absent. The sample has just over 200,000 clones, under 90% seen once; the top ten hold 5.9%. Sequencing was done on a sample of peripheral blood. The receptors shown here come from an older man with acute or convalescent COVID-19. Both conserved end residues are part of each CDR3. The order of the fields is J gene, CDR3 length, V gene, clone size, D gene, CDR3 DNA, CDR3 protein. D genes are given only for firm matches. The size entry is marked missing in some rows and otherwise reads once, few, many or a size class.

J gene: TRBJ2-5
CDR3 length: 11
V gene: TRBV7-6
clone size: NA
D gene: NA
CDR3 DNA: TGTGCCAGCAGCTTACTAGAGACCCAGTACTTC
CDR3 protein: CASSLLETQYF

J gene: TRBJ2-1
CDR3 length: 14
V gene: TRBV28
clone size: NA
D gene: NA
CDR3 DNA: TGTGCCAGCAAGGAAGCGGAAACCTACAATGAGCAGTTCTTC
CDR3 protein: CASKEAETYNEQFF

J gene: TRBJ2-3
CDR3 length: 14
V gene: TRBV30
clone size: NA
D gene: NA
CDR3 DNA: TGTGCCTGGAGGGCGTGGGGGGGCACAGATACGCAGTATTTT
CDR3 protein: CAWRAWGGTDTQYF

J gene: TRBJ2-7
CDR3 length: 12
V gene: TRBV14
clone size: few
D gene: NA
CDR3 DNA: TGTGCCAGCAGCCAAGATTATAACGAGCAGTACTTC
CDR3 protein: CASSQDYNEQYF

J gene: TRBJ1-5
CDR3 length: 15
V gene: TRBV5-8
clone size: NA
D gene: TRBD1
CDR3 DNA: TGTGCCAGCAGACGGACAGGGGGCGGCAATCAGCCCCAGCATTTT
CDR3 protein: CASRRTGGGNQPQHF

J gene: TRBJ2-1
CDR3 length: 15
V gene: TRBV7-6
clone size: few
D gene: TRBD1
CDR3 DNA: TGTGCCAGCAGCTCGACAGGGGGCGGCTACAATGAGCAGTTCTTC
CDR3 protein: CASSSTGGGYNEQFF

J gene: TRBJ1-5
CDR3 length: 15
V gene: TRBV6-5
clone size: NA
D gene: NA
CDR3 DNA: TGTGCCAGTCGCCAGACAGGTAATAGCAATCAGCCCCAGCATTTT
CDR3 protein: CASRQTGNSNQPQHF

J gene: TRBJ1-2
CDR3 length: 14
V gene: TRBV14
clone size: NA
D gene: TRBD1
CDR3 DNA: TGTGCCAGCAGCCAAACACAGGGGAACTATGGCTACACCTTC
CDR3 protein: CASSQTQGNYGYTF

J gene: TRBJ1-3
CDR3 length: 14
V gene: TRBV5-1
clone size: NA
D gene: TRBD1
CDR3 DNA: TGCGCCAGCAGCGCCGGACAGGTCGGAAACACCATATATTTT
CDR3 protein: CASSAGQVGNTIYF

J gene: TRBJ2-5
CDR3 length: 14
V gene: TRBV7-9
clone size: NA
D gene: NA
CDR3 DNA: TGTGCCAGCAGCTTATCGAGGGCCTCAGAGACCCAGTACTTC
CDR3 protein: CASSLSRASETQYF

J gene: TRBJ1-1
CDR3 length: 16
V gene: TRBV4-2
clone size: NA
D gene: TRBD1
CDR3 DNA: TGTGCCAGCAGCCCCGACAGGGGGCAAGGTGGCACTGAAGCTTTCTTT
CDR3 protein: CASSPDRGQGGTEAFF

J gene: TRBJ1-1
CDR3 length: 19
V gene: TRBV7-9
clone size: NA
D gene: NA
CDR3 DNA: TGTGCCAGCAGCTCTAGGAAATCGGGGGGAAGCACTGAGAACACTGAAGCTTTCTTT
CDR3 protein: CASSSRKSGGSTENTEAFF

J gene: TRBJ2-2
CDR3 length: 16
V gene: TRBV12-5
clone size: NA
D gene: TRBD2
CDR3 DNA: TGTGCTAGTGGTTTGGTATTTAGCGGGGTCACCGGGGAGCTGTTTTTT
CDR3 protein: CASGLVFSGVTGELFF

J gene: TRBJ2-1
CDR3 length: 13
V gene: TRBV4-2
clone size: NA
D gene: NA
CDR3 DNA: TGTGCCAGCAGCCAAGACTTGTTTGGCGCAGAGGTCTTC
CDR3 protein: CASSQDLFGAEVF

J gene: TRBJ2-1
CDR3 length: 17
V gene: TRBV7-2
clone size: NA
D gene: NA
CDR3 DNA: TGTGCCAGCAGCTTAGCGTCCTCGGCTAGCTCCTACAATGAGCAGTTCTTC
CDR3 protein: CASSLASSASSYNEQFF

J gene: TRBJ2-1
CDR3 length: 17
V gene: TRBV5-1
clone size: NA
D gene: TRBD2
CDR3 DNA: TGCGCCAGCAGCTTGGAGGGACTAGCGGGAGGGTTGAATGAGCAGTTCTTC
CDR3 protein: CASSLEGLAGGLNEQFF

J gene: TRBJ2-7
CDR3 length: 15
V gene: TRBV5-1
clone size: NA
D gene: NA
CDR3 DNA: TGCGCCAGCAGCTTGGCCCCGGGGGGCTTCTACGAGCAGTACTTC
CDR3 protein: CASSLAPGGFYEQYF

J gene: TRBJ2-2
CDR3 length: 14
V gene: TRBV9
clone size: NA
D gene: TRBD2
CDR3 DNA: TGTGCCAGCGCGGGAGGGCCGGACACCGGGGAGCTGTTTTTT
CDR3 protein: CASAGGPDTGELFF

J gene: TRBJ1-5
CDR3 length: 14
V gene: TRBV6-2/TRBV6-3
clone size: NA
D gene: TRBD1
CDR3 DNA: TGTGCCAGCAGCCCGGGACAGGGTTCTAAGCCCCAGCATTTT
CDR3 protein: CASSPGQGSKPQHF

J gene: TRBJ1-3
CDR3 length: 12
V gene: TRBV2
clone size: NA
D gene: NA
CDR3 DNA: TGTGCCAGCACGAGACAAGGAAACACCATATATTTT
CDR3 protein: CASTRQGNTIYF

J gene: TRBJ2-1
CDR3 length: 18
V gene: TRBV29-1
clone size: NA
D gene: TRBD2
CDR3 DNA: TGCAGCGTTGAATTGGGTTTGCTAGCGGGAGGCTCCTACAATGAGCAGTTCTTC
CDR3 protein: CSVELGLLAGGSYNEQFF

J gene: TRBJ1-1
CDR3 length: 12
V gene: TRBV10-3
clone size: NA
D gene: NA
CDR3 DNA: TGTGCCACCGGACAGATGAACACTGAAGCTTTCTTT
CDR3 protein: CATGQMNTEAFF

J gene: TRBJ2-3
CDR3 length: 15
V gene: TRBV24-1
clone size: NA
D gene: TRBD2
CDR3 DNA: TGTGCCACCAGTGACCCGGGACTAGCAACAGATACGCAGTATTTT
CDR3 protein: CATSDPGLATDTQYF

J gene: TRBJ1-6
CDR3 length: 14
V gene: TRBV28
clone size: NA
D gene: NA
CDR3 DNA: TGTGCCAGCACCCGGACAAGGGTAGTCTCACCCCTCCACTTT
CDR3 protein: CASTRTRVVSPLHF

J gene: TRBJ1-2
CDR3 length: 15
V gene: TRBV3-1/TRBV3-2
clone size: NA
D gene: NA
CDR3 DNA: TGTGCCAGCAGCCAAGCGGGCAGGGTGGGCTATGGCTACACCTTC
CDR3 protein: CASSQAGRVGYGYTF

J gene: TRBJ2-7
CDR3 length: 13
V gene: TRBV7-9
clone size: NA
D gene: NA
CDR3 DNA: TGTGCCAGCAGCCGGACAGAGACCTACGAGCAGTACTTC
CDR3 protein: CASSRTETYEQYF

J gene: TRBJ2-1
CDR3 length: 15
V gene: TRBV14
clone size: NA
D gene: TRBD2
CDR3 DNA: TGTGCTACCGGAGCGGGAGGAAGCTCCTACAATGAGCAGTTCTTC
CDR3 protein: CATGAGGSSYNEQFF

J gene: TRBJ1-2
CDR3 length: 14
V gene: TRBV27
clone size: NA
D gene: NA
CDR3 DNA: TGTGCCAGCAGTCCGACGGGGGGAAACTATGGCTACACCTTC
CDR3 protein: CASSPTGGNYGYTF

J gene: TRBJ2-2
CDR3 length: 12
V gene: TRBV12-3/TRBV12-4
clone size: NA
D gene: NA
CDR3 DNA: TGTGCCAGCAGTTTGTTATACGGGGAGCTGTTTTTT
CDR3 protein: CASSLLYGELFF

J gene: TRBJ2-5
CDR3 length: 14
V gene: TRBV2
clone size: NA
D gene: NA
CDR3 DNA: TGTGCCAGCAGTGAACGGACAACAAAAGAGACCCAGTACTTC
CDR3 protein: CASSERTTKETQYF